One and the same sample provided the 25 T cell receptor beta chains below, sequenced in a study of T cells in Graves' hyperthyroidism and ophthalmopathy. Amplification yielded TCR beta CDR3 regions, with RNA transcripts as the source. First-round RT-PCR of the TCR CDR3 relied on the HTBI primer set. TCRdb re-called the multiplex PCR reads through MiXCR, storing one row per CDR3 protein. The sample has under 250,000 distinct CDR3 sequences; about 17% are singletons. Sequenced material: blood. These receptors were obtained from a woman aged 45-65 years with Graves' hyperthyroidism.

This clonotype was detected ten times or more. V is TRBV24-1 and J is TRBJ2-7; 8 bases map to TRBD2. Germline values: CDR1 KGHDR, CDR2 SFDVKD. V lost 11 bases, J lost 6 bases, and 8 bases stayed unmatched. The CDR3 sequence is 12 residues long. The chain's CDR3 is CASAAGGTEQYF. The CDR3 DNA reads TGTGCCAGCGCTGCGGGAGGTACCGAGCAGTACTTC.

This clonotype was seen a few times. CDR3: CASSLIRDFYTGELFF. The CDR3 DNA sequence: TGTGCCAGCAGCTTAATTCGGGACTTTTACACCGGGGAGCTGTTTTTT. This sequence joins TRBV7-9 and TRBJ2-2; D is possibly TRBD2 (6 bases). Germline V gene data show CDR1 as SEHNR and CDR2 as FQNEAQ (reference sequence). The CDR3 runs to 16 residues. The V end was cut by 2 bases, the J end by 3 bases, with 13 bases between.

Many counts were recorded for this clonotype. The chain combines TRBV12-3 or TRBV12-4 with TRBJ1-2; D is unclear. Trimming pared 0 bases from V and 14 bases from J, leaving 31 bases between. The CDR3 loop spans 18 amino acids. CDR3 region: CASSLAVEKLTRVYDQTF. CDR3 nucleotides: TGTGCCAGCAGTTTAGCTGTAGAGAAGCTCACCCGCGTTTACGATCAGACCTTC.

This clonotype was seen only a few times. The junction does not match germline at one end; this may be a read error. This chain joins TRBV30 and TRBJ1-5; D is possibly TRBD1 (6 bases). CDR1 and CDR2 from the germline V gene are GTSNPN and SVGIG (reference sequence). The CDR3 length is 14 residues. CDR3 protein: CAWSVRGGNRPQHF. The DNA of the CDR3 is TGTGCCTGGAGTGTCAGGGGTGGCAATCGGCCCCAGCATTTT.

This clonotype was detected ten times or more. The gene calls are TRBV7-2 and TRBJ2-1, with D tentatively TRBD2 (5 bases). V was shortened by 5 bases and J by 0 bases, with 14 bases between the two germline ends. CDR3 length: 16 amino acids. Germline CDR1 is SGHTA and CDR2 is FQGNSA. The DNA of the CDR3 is TGTGCCAGCAGCCCGAGTTCGGGGAGCTCCTACAATGAGCAGTTCTTC. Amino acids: CASSPSSGSSYNEQFF.

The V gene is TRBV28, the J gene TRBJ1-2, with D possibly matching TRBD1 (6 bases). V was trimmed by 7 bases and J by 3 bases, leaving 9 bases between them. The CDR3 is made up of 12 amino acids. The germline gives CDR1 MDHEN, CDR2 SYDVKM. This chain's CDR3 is CASIQGDYGYTF. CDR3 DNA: TGTGCCAGCATACAGGGAGACTATGGCTACACCTTC.

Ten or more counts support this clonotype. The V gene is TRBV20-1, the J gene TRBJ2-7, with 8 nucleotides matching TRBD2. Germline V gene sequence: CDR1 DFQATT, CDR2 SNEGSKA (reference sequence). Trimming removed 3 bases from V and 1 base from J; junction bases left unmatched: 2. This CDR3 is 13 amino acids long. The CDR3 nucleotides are TGCAGTGCTAGGGGACTAGGATCCTACGAGCAGTACTTC. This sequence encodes CSARGLGSYEQYF.

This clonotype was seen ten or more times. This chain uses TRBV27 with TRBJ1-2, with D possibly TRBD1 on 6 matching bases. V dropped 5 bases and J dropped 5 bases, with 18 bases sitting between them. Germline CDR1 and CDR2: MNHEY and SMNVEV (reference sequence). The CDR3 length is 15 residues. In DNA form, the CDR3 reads TGTGCCAGCAGTAAGGGTCAGGGGTTTGATTATGGCTACACCTTC. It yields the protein CASSKGQGFDYGYTF.

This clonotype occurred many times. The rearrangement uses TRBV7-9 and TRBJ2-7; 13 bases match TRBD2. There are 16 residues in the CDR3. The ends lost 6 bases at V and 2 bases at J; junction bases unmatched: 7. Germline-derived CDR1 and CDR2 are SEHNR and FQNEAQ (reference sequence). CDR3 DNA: TGTGCCAGCAGACCTCGGACTAGCGGGAGACCCTACGAGCAGTACTTC. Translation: CASRPRTSGRPYEQYF. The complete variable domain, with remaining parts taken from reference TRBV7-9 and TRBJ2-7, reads DTGVSQNPRHKITKRGQNVTFRCDPISEHNRLYWYRQTLGQGPEFLTYFQNEAQLEKSRLLSDRFSAERPKGSFSTLEIQRTEQGDSAMYLCASRPRTSGRPYEQYFGPGTRLTVT.

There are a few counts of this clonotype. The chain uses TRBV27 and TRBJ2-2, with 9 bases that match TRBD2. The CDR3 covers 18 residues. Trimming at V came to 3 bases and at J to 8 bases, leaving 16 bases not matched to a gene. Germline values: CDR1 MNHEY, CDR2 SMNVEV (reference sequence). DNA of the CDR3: TGTGCCAGCAGTTTCCGTCCTGGGACTAGCCCTCCTTCGGGGGAGCTGTTTTTT. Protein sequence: CASSFRPGTSPPSGELFF.

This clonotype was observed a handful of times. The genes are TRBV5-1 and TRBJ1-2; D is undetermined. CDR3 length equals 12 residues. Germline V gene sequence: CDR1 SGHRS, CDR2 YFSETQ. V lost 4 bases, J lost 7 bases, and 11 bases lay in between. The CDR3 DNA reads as TGCGCCAGCAGCCCAGACATGGCTGGCTACACCTTC. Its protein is CASSPDMAGYTF. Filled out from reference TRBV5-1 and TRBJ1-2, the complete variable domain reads KAGVTQTPRYLIKTRGQQVTLSCSPISGHRSVSWYQQTPGQGLQFLFEYFSETQRNKGNFPGRFSGRQFSNSRSEMNVSTLELGDSALYLCASSPDMAGYTFGSGTRLTVV.

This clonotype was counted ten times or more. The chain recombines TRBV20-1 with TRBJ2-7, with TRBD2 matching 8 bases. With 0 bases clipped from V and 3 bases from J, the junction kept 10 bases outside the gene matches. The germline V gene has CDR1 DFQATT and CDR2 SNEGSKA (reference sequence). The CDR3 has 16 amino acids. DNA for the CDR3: TGCAGTGCTAGAGATCCGGGAGGAGCGGGAGTCTACGAGCAGTACTTC. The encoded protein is CSARDPGGAGVYEQYF.

The CDR3 spells CASLPGGGSNQPQHF. The DNA of the CDR3 is TGTGCCAGCTTGCCCGGGGGCGGAAGCAATCAGCCCCAGCATTTT. The chain combines TRBV28 with TRBJ1-5; weak D call: TRBD1 (6 bases). Trimming left V 8 bases short and J 1 base short, with 15 bases between. The CDR3 consists of 15 residues. Germline CDR1 is MDHEN and CDR2 is SYDVKM.

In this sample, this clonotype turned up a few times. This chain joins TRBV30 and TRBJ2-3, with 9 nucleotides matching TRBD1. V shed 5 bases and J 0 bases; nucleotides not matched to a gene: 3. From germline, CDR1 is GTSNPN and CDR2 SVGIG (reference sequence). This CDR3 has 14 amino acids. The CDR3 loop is CAWGTGPSTDTQYF. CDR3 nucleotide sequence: TGTGCCTGGGGGACAGGGCCTAGCACAGATACGCAGTATTTT.

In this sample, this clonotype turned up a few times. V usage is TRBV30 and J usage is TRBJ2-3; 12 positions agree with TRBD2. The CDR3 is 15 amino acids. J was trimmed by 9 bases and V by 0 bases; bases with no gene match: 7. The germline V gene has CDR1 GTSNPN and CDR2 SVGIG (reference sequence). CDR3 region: CAWSVEASGGGTQYF. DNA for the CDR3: TGTGCCTGGAGTGTAGAGGCTAGCGGGGGGGGGACGCAGTATTTT.

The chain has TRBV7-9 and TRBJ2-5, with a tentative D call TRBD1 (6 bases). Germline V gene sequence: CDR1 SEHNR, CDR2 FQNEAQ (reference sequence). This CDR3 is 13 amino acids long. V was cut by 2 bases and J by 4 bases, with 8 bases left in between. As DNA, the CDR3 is TGTGCCAGCAGCTTAAGAGGGGGAGAGACCCAGTACTTC. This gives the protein CASSLRGGETQYF.

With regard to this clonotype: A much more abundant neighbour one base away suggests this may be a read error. The CDR3 region is CASVAYNEQYF. The CDR3 coding sequence is TGTGCCAGCGTCGCCTACAATGAGCAGTACTTC. This rearrangement joins TRBV12-3 or TRBV12-4 to TRBJ2-1; D unresolved. The DNA end favors TRBJ2-7, so the J call may be wrong. There are 11 residues in the CDR3.

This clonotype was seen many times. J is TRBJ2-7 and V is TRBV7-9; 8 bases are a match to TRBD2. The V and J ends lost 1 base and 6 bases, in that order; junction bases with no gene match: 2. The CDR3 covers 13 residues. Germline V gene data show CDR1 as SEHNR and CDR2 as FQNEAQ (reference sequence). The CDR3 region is CASSLGAGGEQYF. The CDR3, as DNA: TGTGCCAGCAGCTTAGGGGCGGGAGGCGAGCAGTACTTC.

This CDR3 reads CAITRGVGQGYGYTF. The CDR3 region has the DNA TGTGCCATCACCCGAGGAGTGGGACAGGGTTATGGCTACACCTTC. The chain combines TRBV10-3 with TRBJ1-2, with 9 bases fitting TRBD1. V was pared by 7 bases and J by 5 bases, with 11 bases of the junction left unmatched. The CDR3 consists of 15 residues. Germline CDR1 reads ENHRY; CDR2 reads SYGVKD.

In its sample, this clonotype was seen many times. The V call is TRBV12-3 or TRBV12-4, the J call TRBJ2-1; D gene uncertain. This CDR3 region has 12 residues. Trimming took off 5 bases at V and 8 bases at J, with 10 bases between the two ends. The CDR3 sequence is CASSPRIHEQFF. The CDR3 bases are TGTGCCAGCAGTCCCCGGATCCATGAGCAGTTCTTC.

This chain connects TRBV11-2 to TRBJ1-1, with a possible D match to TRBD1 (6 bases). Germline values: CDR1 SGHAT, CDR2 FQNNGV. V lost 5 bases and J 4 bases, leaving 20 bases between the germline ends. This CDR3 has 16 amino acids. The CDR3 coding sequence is TGTGCCAGCAGCCCAGTGGGGGGCCTGGAGGTCACTGAAGCTTTCTTT. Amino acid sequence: CASSPVGGLEVTEAFF.

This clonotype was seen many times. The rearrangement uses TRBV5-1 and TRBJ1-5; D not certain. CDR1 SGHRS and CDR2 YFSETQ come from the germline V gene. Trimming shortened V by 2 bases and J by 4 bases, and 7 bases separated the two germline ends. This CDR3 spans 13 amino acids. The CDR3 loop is CASSFGVNQPQHF. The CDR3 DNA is TGCGCCAGCAGCTTCGGAGTAAATCAGCCCCAGCATTTT.

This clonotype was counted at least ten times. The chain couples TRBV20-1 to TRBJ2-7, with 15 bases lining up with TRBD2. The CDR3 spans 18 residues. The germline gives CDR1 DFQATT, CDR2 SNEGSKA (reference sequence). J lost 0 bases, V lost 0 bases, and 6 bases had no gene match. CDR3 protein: CSARDIRTSGRDSYEQYF. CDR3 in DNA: TGCAGTGCTAGAGATATTCGGACTAGCGGGAGGGACTCCTACGAGCAGTACTTC.

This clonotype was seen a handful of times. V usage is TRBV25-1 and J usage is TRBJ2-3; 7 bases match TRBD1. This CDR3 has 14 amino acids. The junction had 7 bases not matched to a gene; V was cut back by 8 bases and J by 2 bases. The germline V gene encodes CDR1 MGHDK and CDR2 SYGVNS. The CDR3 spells CASADRVLTDTQYF. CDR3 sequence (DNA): TGTGCCAGCGCTGACAGGGTACTCACAGATACGCAGTATTTT. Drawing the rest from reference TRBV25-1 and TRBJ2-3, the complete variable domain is EADIYQTPRYLVIGTGKKITLECSQTMGHDKMYWYQQDPGMELHLIHYSYGVNSTEKGDLSSESTVSRIRTEHFPLTLESARPSHTSQYLCASADRVLTDTQYFGPGTRLTVL.

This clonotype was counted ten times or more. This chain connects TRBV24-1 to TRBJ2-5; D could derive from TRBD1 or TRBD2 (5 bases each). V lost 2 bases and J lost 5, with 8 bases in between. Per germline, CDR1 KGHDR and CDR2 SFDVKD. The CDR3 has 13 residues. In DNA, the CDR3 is TGTGCCACCAGTGATTCCTGGGGGGAGACCCAGTACTTC. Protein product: CATSDSWGETQYF.